The 29 T cell receptor beta chains given below trace back to one sample, sequenced in a study of blood T cell repertoires in COVID-19. Using immunoSEQ multiplex PCR, the repertoire was profiled, and TCRdb retains in-frame clones only, with some absent. The sample has 200,000 to 250,000 clones; around four fifths are singletons. What was sequenced was peripheral blood. The receptors were gathered from a woman over 75 with active or convalescent COVID-19.

V usage is TRBV24-1 and J usage is TRBJ2-5; D is perhaps TRBD1 (7 bases). The length of the CDR3 is 13 residues. V lost 6 bases to trimming and J lost 7 bases, with 14 bases between them. CDR1 KGHDR and CDR2 SFDVKD come from the germline V gene. CDR3 in amino acids: CATSPQGGGTQYF. The CDR3 DNA reads as TGTGCCACCAGTCCCCAGGGGGGCGGGACCCAGTACTTC.

This chain uses TRBV18 with TRBJ2-5; the D is unclear. Trimming left V 4 bases short and J 1 base short, with 10 bases between. CDR3 length equals 14 residues. Germline lookup yields CDR1 KGHSH and CDR2 LQKENI. This CDR3 reads CASSLFGSQETQYF. CDR3 DNA: TGTGCCAGCTCACTCTTCGGGTCCCAAGAGACCCAGTACTTC.

This clone was observed once. The chain is built from TRBV29-1 and TRBJ2-5, with a weak D call TRBD1 (5 bases). The germline V and J ends were trimmed by 3 bases and 4 bases, with 9 bases remaining between them. Germline CDR1 reads SQVTM; CDR2 reads ANQGSEA. The CDR3 is 12 residues long. The CDR3 region is CSVEKGAETQYF. The CDR3 DNA sequence: TGCAGCGTTGAGAAAGGGGCAGAGACCCAGTACTTC.

This chain joins TRBV6-5 and TRBJ1-3; D remains ambiguous. V lost 8 bases, J lost 5 bases, and 16 bases lay in between. The CDR3 is made up of 14 amino acids. The germline CDR1 and CDR2 sequences are MNHEY and SVGAGI. CDR3 residues: CASLITAGRNTIYF. In DNA, the CDR3 is TGTGCCAGCCTTATAACAGCGGGTAGAAACACCATATATTTT.

In this sample, this clone turned up a few times. The chain is built from TRBV18 and TRBJ2-5; maybe TRBD2 (6 bases). The germline V gene encodes CDR1 KGHSH and CDR2 LQKENI. The CDR3 runs to 16 residues. Trimming shortened V by 2 bases and J by 5 bases, and 18 bases separated the two germline ends. The CDR3 DNA follows: TGTGCCAGCTCACCAGTACCTAGCGCCTGGGGGGAGACCCAGTACTTC. It translates to CASSPVPSAWGETQYF.

V and J are TRBV6-5 and TRBJ2-7, with 7 bases identical to TRBD1. The CDR3 is made up of 15 amino acids. The trim removed 7 bases at V and 1 base at J, leaving 10 bases unmatched. Germline CDR1 reads MNHEY; CDR2 reads SVGAGI. This CDR3 is CASTQKGAPSYEQYF. The CDR3 DNA sequence: TGTGCCAGCACCCAGAAGGGGGCTCCATCCTACGAGCAGTACTTC.

This CDR3 is CAISRQGDQPQHF. DNA of the CDR3: TGTGCCATCAGTAGACAGGGGGACCAGCCCCAGCATTTT. The rearrangement uses TRBV10-3 and TRBJ1-5, with 9 bases that match TRBD1. The CDR3 is made up of 13 amino acids. Trimming cost V 5 bases and J 7 bases; bases outside gene matches: 3. Per germline, CDR1 ENHRY and CDR2 SYGVKD.

V is TRBV5-6 and J is TRBJ2-7; D gene uncertain. The germline V and J ends were trimmed by 1 base and 5 bases, with 13 bases remaining between them. Germline V lookup: CDR1 SGHDT, CDR2 YYEEEE. The CDR3 is made up of 14 amino acids. CDR3 DNA sequence: TGTGCCAGCAGCTTGCAACTAAGAGACGACGAGCAGTACTTC. This sequence encodes CASSLQLRDDEQYF.

The J gene is TRBJ1-2, the V gene TRBV5-6, with D possibly TRBD1 on 6 matching bases. V lost 4 bases and J 0 bases, leaving 7 bases between the germline ends. Germline assignment: CDR1 SGHDT and CDR2 YYEEEE. The CDR3 sequence is 13 residues long. The CDR3, as DNA: TGTGCCAGCAGCGACAGGACTAACTATGGCTACACCTTC. It codes for CASSDRTNYGYTF.

Only one count was recorded for this clone. V gene TRBV20-1 combines with J gene TRBJ2-6; 11 positions agree with TRBD2. Trimming took 3 bases from V and 0 from J; bases not matched to a gene: 4. Germline V CDR1 and CDR2: DFQATT, SNEGSKA (reference sequence). The CDR3 is 17 amino acids. CDR3 residues: CSASPGTSGSGANVLTF. The DNA of the CDR3 is TGCAGTGCTAGTCCCGGGACTAGCGGCTCTGGGGCCAACGTCCTGACTTTC.

The rearrangement uses TRBV2 and TRBJ1-5; TRBD1 matches at 7 bases. The germline V gene encodes CDR1 SNHLY and CDR2 FYNNEI. The ends lost 8 bases at V and 2 bases at J; junction bases unmatched: 6. This CDR3 is 14 amino acids long. Here the CDR3 reads CASQGGSRNQPQHF. The DNA of the CDR3 is TGTGCCAGCCAGGGGGGCAGTCGCAATCAGCCCCAGCATTTT. The variable domain in full, completed from reference TRBV2 and TRBJ1-5, reads EPEVTQTPSHQVTQMGQEVILRCVPISNHLYFYWYRQILGQKVEFLVSFYNNEISEKSEIFDDQFSVERPDGSNFTLKIRSTKLEDSAMYFCASQGGSRNQPQHFGDGTRLSIL.

J is TRBJ2-7 and V is TRBV7-6, with 9 bases matching TRBD2. Germline V CDR1 and CDR2: SGHVS, FNYEAQ. The junction had 12 bases not matched to a gene; V was cut back by 5 bases and J by 4 bases. CDR3 size: 16 residues. The CDR3 nucleotides read TGTGCCAGCAGCCGCACACAGGCTAGCGGGGATTACGAGCAGTACTTC. It translates to CASSRTQASGDYEQYF.

This chain uses TRBV12-3 or TRBV12-4 with TRBJ2-7; weak D call: TRBD2 (7 bases). The CDR3 contains 13 residues. V lost 3 bases, J lost 7 bases, and 13 bases lay in between. CDR3: CASSFRGAGEQYF. The CDR3 bases are TGTGCCAGCAGTTTTCGGGGGGCTGGAGAGCAGTACTTC.

There are a few counts of this clone. The rearrangement joins TRBV12-5 to TRBJ1-4; D remains unclear. V lost 0 bases to trimming and J lost 7 bases, with 12 bases between them. From germline, CDR1 is LGHNT and CDR2 FRNRAP. This CDR3 spans 15 amino acids. The CDR3: CASGLVSLSGEKLFF. CDR3 sequence (DNA): TGTGCTAGTGGTTTGGTTTCGCTATCGGGTGAAAAACTGTTTTTT.

J is TRBJ2-2 and V is TRBV7-9; 7 bases match TRBD2. The CDR3 totals 15 residues. Trimming at V came to 4 bases and at J to 4 bases, leaving 6 bases not matched to a gene. From germline, CDR1 is SEHNR and CDR2 FQNEAQ (reference sequence). CDR3 amino acids: CASSSLAGATGELFF. The CDR3 nucleotides read TGTGCCAGCAGCTCCCTGGCGGGAGCCACCGGGGAGCTGTTTTTT. Drawing the rest from reference TRBV7-9 and TRBJ2-2, the complete variable domain is DTGVSQNPRHKITKRGQNVTFRCDPISEHNRLYWYRQTLGQGPEFLTYFQNEAQLEKSRLLSDRFSAERPKGSFSTLEIQRTEQGDSAMYLCASSSLAGATGELFFGEGSRLTVL.

V usage is TRBV19 and J usage is TRBJ1-1, with a weak D call TRBD1 (5 bases). The germline V gene has CDR1 LNHDA and CDR2 SQIVND (reference sequence). V dropped 3 bases and J dropped 4 bases, with 9 bases sitting between them. The CDR3 covers 13 residues. This CDR3 is CASSIVGGTEAFF. The CDR3 DNA sequence: TGTGCCAGTAGTATTGTGGGGGGCACTGAAGCTTTCTTT.

The gene calls are TRBV3-1 (or the pseudogene TRBV3-2) and TRBJ1-2, with 9 bases matching TRBD1. The CDR3 is 14 amino acids. Germline CDR1 and CDR2: LGHDT and YNNKEL (reference sequence). Trimming cost V 5 bases and J 4 bases; bases outside gene matches: 5. Written as DNA, the CDR3 is TGTGCCAGCAGCGCACAGGGGGCGAGCTATGGCTACACCTTC. Residues: CASSAQGASYGYTF.

The chain uses TRBV2 and TRBJ1-5; D is uncertain. The germline V gene encodes CDR1 SNHLY and CDR2 FYNNEI. This CDR3 comprises 13 residues. V lost 6 bases, J lost 0 bases, and 6 bases lay in between. DNA for the CDR3: TGTGCCAGCAGCCTATATAGCAATCAGCCCCAGCATTTT. It translates to CASSLYSNQPQHF.

The chain couples TRBV5-1 to TRBJ2-5; D call uncertain. Germline-derived CDR1 and CDR2 are SGHRS and YFSETQ. Deletions cut 0 bases from V and 0 bases from J, with 9 bases between. The length of the CDR3 is 15 residues. The CDR3 DNA reads TGCGCCAGCAGCTTGGGCGCGGCCAACCAAGAGACCCAGTACTTC. As protein: CASSLGAANQETQYF. Together with reference TRBV5-1 and TRBJ2-5, the CDR3 gives the full variable domain: KAGVTQTPRYLIKTRGQQVTLSCSPISGHRSVSWYQQTPGQGLQFLFEYFSETQRNKGNFPGRFSGRQFSNSRSEMNVSTLELGDSALYLCASSLGAANQETQYFGPGTRLLVL.

This clone turned up a few times. The V call is TRBV13, the J call TRBJ1-1; D is uncertain. The length of the CDR3 is 13 residues. CDR1 is PRHDT and CDR2 is FYEKMQ in the germline V gene (reference sequence). Between the trimmed V and J ends, which lost 5 bases and 1 base, there was a span of 8 bases. CDR3 in amino acids: CASSPPGNTEAFF. The CDR3 DNA is TGTGCCAGCAGCCCGCCAGGGAACACTGAAGCTTTCTTT.

The rearrangement joins TRBV15 to TRBJ2-7; D is perhaps TRBD2 (6 bases). CDR1 is LNHNV, CDR2 YYDKDF, per germline (reference sequence). The CDR3 spans 16 residues. Trimming stripped 0 bases from V and 4 bases from J, with 16 bases between. CDR3 amino acids: CATSRDRVSGVYEQYF. CDR3 in DNA: TGTGCCACCAGCAGAGATCGGGTTAGCGGAGTTTACGAGCAGTACTTC.

This chain links TRBV19 with TRBJ1-2; D might be TRBD1 (6 bases). Germline-derived CDR1 and CDR2 are LNHDA and SQIVND (reference sequence). V lost 3 bases and J lost 2, with 10 bases in between. The CDR3 has 14 residues. This CDR3 is CASSMGQQNYGYTF. DNA of the CDR3: TGTGCCAGTAGTATGGGACAACAGAACTATGGCTACACCTTC.

This clone has more than one count but fewer than ten. This chain joins TRBV4-1 and TRBJ1-3, with TRBD1 identical over 11 bases. CDR3 length equals 15 residues. Germline V gene lookup returns CDR1 MGHRA and CDR2 YSYEKL. J was trimmed by 2 bases and V by 4 bases; bases with no gene match: 1. This CDR3 is CASSRDRGAGNTIYF. In DNA form, the CDR3 reads TGCGCCAGCAGCCGGGACAGGGGGGCTGGAAACACCATATATTTT.

The CDR3 DNA reads as TGTGCCAGCAGATCGGAAACTAATGCCGATGAGCAGTTCTTC. It specifies CASRSETNADEQFF. The J gene is TRBJ2-1, the V gene TRBV5-4; no clear D. Trimming pared 5 bases from V and 8 bases from J, leaving 17 bases between. This CDR3 has 14 residues. CDR1 is SGHNT, CDR2 YYREEE, per germline (reference sequence). The full variable domain, completed using reference TRBV5-4 and TRBJ2-1, is ETGVTQSPTHLIKTRGQQVTLRCSSQSGHNTVSWYQQALGQGPQFIFQYYREEENGRGNFPPRFSGLQFPNYSSELNVNALELDDSALYLCASRSETNADEQFFGPGTRLTVL.

The chain carries TRBV6-2 or TRBV6-3 and TRBJ2-7; weak D call: TRBD2 (6 bases). Germline values: CDR1 MNHEY, CDR2 SVGEGT. The CDR3 spans 15 residues. V gave up 6 bases and J gave up 3 bases, with 18 bases separating them. DNA of the CDR3: TGTGCCAGCAGCCCCCAGAATCGCGGGATCTACGAGCAGTACTTC. This sequence encodes CASSPQNRGIYEQYF.

V usage is TRBV6-2 or TRBV6-3 and J usage is TRBJ2-3, with TRBD2 matching 9 bases. This CDR3 comprises 20 residues. The V gene's germline CDR1 is MNHEY and CDR2 SVGEGT. V lost 0 bases, J lost 0 bases, and 13 bases stayed unmatched. CDR3 nucleotides: TGTGCCAGCAGTTACTCGGTGTCTAGCGGGGCGCGCCCTAGCACAGATACGCAGTATTTT. Encoded protein: CASSYSVSSGARPSTDTQYF.

This clone was seen a single time. The chain joins TRBV27 to TRBJ1-4; D is perhaps TRBD1 (5 bases). V lost 6 bases to trimming and J lost 1 base, with 9 bases between them. The CDR3 runs 14 residues. CDR1 MNHEY and CDR2 SMNVEV come from the germline V gene (reference sequence). This CDR3 reads CASRSGLTNEKLFF. The CDR3 DNA reads TGTGCCAGCAGGTCAGGGTTAACTAATGAAAAACTGTTTTTT.

The genes are TRBV7-3 and TRBJ1-1; D uncertain. The V gene lost 3 bases and the J gene lost 8 bases, with 13 bases spanning the gap. Germline values: CDR1 SGHTA, CDR2 FQGTGA. This CDR3 has 13 amino acids. In DNA, the CDR3 is TGTGCCAGCAGCTTTGGAGGCCAGACCGAAGCTTTCTTT. Translation gives CASSFGGQTEAFF.

The chain recombines TRBV5-1 with TRBJ2-7; maybe TRBD1 (6 bases). Trimming pared 0 bases from V and 5 bases from J, leaving 12 bases between. This CDR3 spans 14 amino acids. Germline CDR1 is SGHRS and CDR2 is YFSETQ. CDR3 bases: TGCGCCAGCAGCTTGGGAGACAGGTACAACGAGCAGTACTTC. Its translation is CASSLGDRYNEQYF.